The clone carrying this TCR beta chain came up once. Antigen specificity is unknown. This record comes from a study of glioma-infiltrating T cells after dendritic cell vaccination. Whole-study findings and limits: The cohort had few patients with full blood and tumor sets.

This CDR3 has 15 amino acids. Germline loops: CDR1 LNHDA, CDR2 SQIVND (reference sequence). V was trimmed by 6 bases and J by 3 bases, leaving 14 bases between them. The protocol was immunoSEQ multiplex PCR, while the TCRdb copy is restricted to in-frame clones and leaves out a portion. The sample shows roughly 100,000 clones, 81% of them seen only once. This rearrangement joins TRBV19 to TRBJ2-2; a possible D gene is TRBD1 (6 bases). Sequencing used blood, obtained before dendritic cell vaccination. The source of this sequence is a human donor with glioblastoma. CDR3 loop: CASRTPGHYTGELFF. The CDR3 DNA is TGTGCCAGTAGGACACCGGGACATTACACCGGGGAGCTGTTTTTT.